The present T cell receptor (beta chain) was sequenced within a study of shared clonotypes between healthy human individuals (dated by TCRdb to 2019 to 2021). Notes on the research overall: The cohort included a few men and a couple of women between 18 and 49 years of age. Per donor, three plates each were used for CD4 naive and CD4 memory, two for CD8 naive, and one for CD8 memory. Blood TCR repertoires of about 5 healthy adults were deeply sequenced to estimate repertoire size and the extent of clonotype sharing between individuals. Between about 0.8 and 9 billion PBMCs per donor were obtained by leukapheresis. To increase sequencing depth and limit assay-specific biases, different laboratories used diverse techniques to prepare libraries and sequence TCR repertoires. Broad study findings and their caveats: Rarefaction of sorted-subset datasets indicated incomplete sequencing despite the large sequencing depth. Compared with non-shared clonotypes, clonotypes shared by all four sorted-subset donors had higher generation probabilities. Sharing across several donors was observed for around 5% of naive CD4, over 3% of naive CD8, over 2% of memory CD4, and about 0.39% of memory CD8 clonotypes. The genetic and exposure-history diversity represented was limited by the small number of donors. Naive subsets generally had larger estimated clonotype richness than memory subsets. Pairwise subsampling indicated that sequencing depth was expected to affect the degree of clonotype sharing among donors. Only blood was sampled, and tissue TCR repertoires likely differ from those in blood.

The donors were healthy, HIV-negative adults with no recently reported acute infections or vaccinations. Every donor was a Caucasian adult residing in Nashville, Tennessee, USA. CD4+ T cells were enriched by magnetic negative selection, after which naive cells were positively selected on CD45RA and the negative fraction was taken as the memory subset. Blood was obtained by leukapheresis, after which PBMCs were separated by Ficoll-Histopaque density gradient centrifugation and cryopreserved in liquid nitrogen vapor phase. Purity and quantity of every magnetically sorted T cell population were checked by analytical flow cytometry. From each sorted fraction, genomic DNA was isolated and quantified by UV absorbance on a Nanodrop 2000c. For this clone: The specificity of this receptor is unknown. No quality values exist for individual bases; no much larger clone is one base distant.

The germline V gene yields SGHRS for CDR1 and YFSETQ for CDR2. V is clipped by 3 bases and J by 5 bases, and the sequence between their germline boundaries is 12 bases long. The CDR3 runs 13 amino acids, cysteine and phenylalanine included. CDR3 DNA is the only sequence kept; it has 39 bases, read in frame from the first base. Using the deep immunoSEQ assay, TCR CDR3 regions were amplified from genomic DNA by multiplex PCR. Extracted genomic DNA from each cell subset was distributed evenly across all wells of several immunoSEQ 96-well plates, and each plate was treated as a replicate. For sorted subsets, approximately 210 ng of genomic DNA, equivalent to around 31,000 T cell genomes, went into each replicate PCR. The purified libraries were quantified using a Qubit 3.0 fluorometer, sized with a Bioanalyzer 2100, and then quantified again using the KAPA Library Quantification kit. Each immunoSEQ 96-well plate was sequenced on its own single-read 150-cycle Illumina NextSeq 550 flow cell. Turning to the authors' computational methods: The immunoSEQ output contained only junctional sequences without quality scores, so filtering could not match that applied to full-length reads. To assign V/J genes and CDR3, sequences were annotated using PyIR, a Python wrapper for IgBLAST v1.9, with IMGT germline references. Reads with weak V/J assignments (E-value above 1e-6), missing CDR3, stop codons, out-of-frame junctions, or ambiguous translated residues were removed. V3J clonotypes were defined by identical inferred V gene, J gene, and CDR3 amino acid sequence. Percentage overlap between repertoires was calculated by dividing the number of shared unique clonotypes by the size of the smaller repertoire. RTK rarefaction, the Chao1 estimator, and Recon v2.1 estimates of unobserved clonotypes were used to assess repertoire richness. For all TCRbeta clonotypes obtained by the gDNA method from a handful of donors, generation probabilities were computed with OLGA. TCRdb limited this immuneACCESS table to in-frame rearrangements with V and J called. A share of clones is missing; checked studies link under half to unresolved V genes, and the rest is unexplained. The V and J calls and clone size come from that table; D and trimming were worked out from the DNA. Present in this sample are some 1 million clones, around 74% of which were seen just once. The ten largest clones represent about 1.5% of the sample.

The receptor was derived from a man aged 18 to 35 in good health. Sequencing was done on a sample of memory CD4+ T cells sorted from blood. The sample's cell subset or site label is to be understood as: CD45RA-negative fraction. The V and J segments used are TRBV5-1 and TRBJ2-7, with the D gene not confidently named. The CDR3 corresponds to CASSYRPGDEQYF. The DNA sequence follows: TGCGCCAGCAGCTACCGGCCTGGGGACGAGCAGTACTTC.